The 18 T cell receptor beta chains listed next were all sequenced from one sample in a study of shared clonotypes between healthy human individuals. The method was immunoSEQ multiplex PCR; TCRdb's version includes in-frame clones alone and lacks a portion of them. Of 2 million to 3 million clones in the sample, around 94% were seen once. Sequenced sample: naive CD4+ T cells sorted from blood. Subset indicated: CD45RA+ positively selected. The receptors were gathered from a young man in good health.

The rearrangement joins TRBV19 to TRBJ2-2; D may be TRBD2 (6 bases). The CDR3 is 16 amino acids. Between the trimmed V and J ends, which lost 4 bases and 1 base, there was a span of 13 bases. CDR1 and CDR2 (germline): LNHDA, SQIVND (reference sequence). The CDR3 nucleotides are TGTGCCAGTAGTAAAACCGGGACTGAGAACACCGGGGAGCTGTTTTTT. Translation: CASSKTGTENTGELFF.

This clone appeared a single time. The rearrangement links TRBV5-4 to TRBJ2-7, with TRBD1 as a possible D gene (6 bases). With 7 bases removed from V and 1 base from J, the gap between germline ends came to 18 bases. CDR3 size: 15 residues. The germline V gene has CDR1 SGHNT and CDR2 YYREEE (reference sequence). CDR3 residues: CASAIRGRGSYEQYF. The CDR3 DNA reads as TGTGCCAGCGCAATAAGGGGGAGAGGGTCCTACGAGCAGTACTTC.

The gene calls are TRBV19 and TRBJ2-7; TRBD1 agrees at 7 bases. The CDR3 has 16 amino acids. Germline assignment: CDR1 LNHDA and CDR2 SQIVND (reference sequence). The V segment lost 3 bases and the J segment 0 bases; nucleotides outside the gene matches: 8. The CDR3: CASSIRTGSRSYEQYF. In DNA, the CDR3 is TGTGCCAGTAGTATCCGGACAGGATCACGCTCCTACGAGCAGTACTTC.

This chain connects TRBV7-2 to TRBJ2-1; 11 nucleotides agree with TRBD2. From germline, CDR1 is SGHTA and CDR2 FQGNSA. The CDR3 runs to 16 residues. V trimming: 0 bases; J trimming: 5 bases; junction bases outside the gene matches: 3. The CDR3 loop reads CASSLAGTSGHNEQFF. The CDR3 region has the DNA TGTGCCAGCAGCTTAGCCGGGACTAGCGGACACAATGAGCAGTTCTTC.

The gene calls are TRBV19 and TRBJ1-2; D gene unclear. The V end was cut by 3 bases, the J end by 4 bases, with 6 bases between. Germline V gene data show CDR1 as LNHDA and CDR2 as SQIVND (reference sequence). This CDR3 is 12 amino acids long. CDR3 in DNA: TGTGCCAGTAGTATGGATATCTATGGCTACACCTTC. Translating gives CASSMDIYGYTF.

The rearrangement uses TRBV5-1 and TRBJ2-7, with 9 bases that match TRBD2. The CDR3 runs 15 residues. V lost 1 base, J lost 2 bases, and 4 bases stayed unmatched. The germline gives CDR1 SGHRS, CDR2 YFSETQ. The CDR3 region is CASSLMSSGTYEQYF. The CDR3 DNA reads as TGCGCCAGCAGCTTGATGTCTAGCGGGACCTACGAGCAGTACTTC.

The rearrangement links TRBV10-3 to TRBJ1-4, with D maybe TRBD1 (5 bases). Germline V gene lookup returns CDR1 ENHRY and CDR2 SYGVKD. V lost 3 bases to trimming and J lost 4 bases, with 12 bases between them. The CDR3 has 15 residues. CDR3 amino acids: CAISDGVGVNEKLFF. CDR3 nucleotides: TGTGCCATCAGTGACGGAGTAGGGGTTAATGAAAAACTGTTTTTT.

V and J are TRBV25-1 and TRBJ2-7, with 11 bases aligning to TRBD2. The germline gives CDR1 MGHDK, CDR2 SYGVNS. This CDR3 is 14 amino acids long. After removal of 6 bases from V and 7 bases from J, the junction contained 8 bases not matched to a gene. In DNA, the CDR3 is TGTGCCAGCAGCCGAACTAGCGGGAGCGGGGAGCAGTACTTC. The encoded protein is CASSRTSGSGEQYF.

A few counts support this clone. This chain joins TRBV15 and TRBJ1-2, with a weak D call TRBD1 (5 bases). The CDR3 has 13 amino acids. With 0 bases removed from V and 5 bases from J, the gap between germline ends came to 7 bases. Germline V gene sequence: CDR1 LNHNV, CDR2 YYDKDF (reference sequence). Written as DNA, the CDR3 is TGTGCCACCAGCAGAGATAAGGGGTATGGCTACACCTTC. As protein: CATSRDKGYGYTF.

As regards this clone: This sample also contains other DNA sequences that code for the same CDR3. The chain couples TRBV30 to TRBJ2-7; 10 positions match TRBD2. V shed 7 bases and J 2 bases; nucleotides not matched to a gene: 5. The CDR3 is made up of 13 amino acids. Germline V gives CDR1 GTSNPN, CDR2 SVGIG (reference sequence). Here the CDR3 reads CAYRTSGTYEQYF. The CDR3 DNA reads as TGTGCCTATCGGACTAGCGGTACCTACGAGCAGTACTTC.

This clone was detected only once. The J gene is TRBJ1-4, the V gene TRBV30; 8 bases line up with TRBD1. The ends lost 4 bases at V and 10 bases at J; junction bases unmatched: 5. This CDR3 has 12 amino acids. Germline V gene sequence: CDR1 GTSNPN, CDR2 SVGIG (reference sequence). The CDR3 here is CAWTRGQGKLFF. CDR3 sequence (DNA): TGTGCCTGGACCAGGGGGCAAGGAAAACTGTTTTTT.

Note on this clone: At one boundary the junction diverges from the germline segment, which might be a read error. The CDR3 loop is CASSLEGGATGELFF. CDR3 DNA sequence: TGTGCTAGCAGCTTAGAAGGGGGGGCCACCGGGGAGCTGTTTTTT. The chain uses TRBV7-7 and TRBJ2-2; weak D call: TRBD2 (7 bases). The CDR3 covers 15 residues. The germline gives CDR1 SSHAT, CDR2 FNYEAQ (reference sequence).

The chain uses TRBV7-6 and TRBJ2-7; TRBD1 matches at 8 bases. Germline CDR1 and CDR2: SGHVS and FNYEAQ. V was pared by 5 bases and J by 7 bases, with 10 bases of the junction left unmatched. The CDR3 covers 14 residues. DNA of the CDR3: TGTGCCAGCAGCCTGACAGGGGAGGTTGGGGAGCAGTACTTC. It is translated as CASSLTGEVGEQYF.

This clone was detected only once. Other nucleotide sequences from this sample produce the same CDR3. The chain couples TRBV27 to TRBJ2-1, with no clear D. Germline assignment: CDR1 MNHEY and CDR2 SMNVEV (reference sequence). V was cut by 2 bases and J by 2 bases, with 4 bases left in between. The CDR3 spans 13 residues. The CDR3 spells CASSLSAYNEQFF. The CDR3 nucleotides are TGTGCCAGCAGTTTAAGCGCCTACAATGAGCAGTTCTTC.

The chain employs TRBV11-2 and TRBJ1-1; D is uncertain. The V end lost 5 bases, the J end lost 6 bases, and 16 bases lay between the germline ends. CDR3 length: 14 residues. Germline-derived CDR1 and CDR2 are SGHAT and FQNNGV. CDR3: CASSPSLAIAEAFF. The CDR3 DNA is TGTGCCAGCAGCCCATCCTTGGCGATCGCTGAAGCTTTCTTT.

The chain employs TRBV28 and TRBJ2-7; D call uncertain. Trimming shortened V by 5 bases and J by 6 bases, and 8 bases separated the two germline ends. Germline V lookup: CDR1 MDHEN, CDR2 SYDVKM. The CDR3 runs 11 residues. This CDR3 is CASSIKSEQYF. CDR3 bases: TGTGCCAGCAGTATAAAGTCCGAGCAGTACTTC.

The rearrangement links TRBV7-9 to TRBJ1-1, with D unclear. V lost 2 bases, J lost 8 bases, and 15 bases lay in between. Germline V gives CDR1 SEHNR, CDR2 FQNEAQ (reference sequence). CDR3 length equals 14 residues. Here the CDR3 DNA reads TGTGCCAGCAGCTTACATGGAGGAGGGTCGGAAGCTTTCTTT. Encoded protein: CASSLHGGGSEAFF.

The chain joins TRBV7-8 to TRBJ2-7, with D possibly being TRBD1 or TRBD2 (5 bases each). The CDR3 runs 15 residues. Germline V gene sequence: CDR1 SGHVS, CDR2 FQNEAQ. Deletions cut 1 base from V and 7 bases from J, with 17 bases between. The CDR3 DNA sequence: TGTGCCAGCAGCTTAGACCCTACAGGAGGAAGAGAGCAGTACTTC. It is translated as CASSLDPTGGREQYF. Filled out from reference TRBV7-8 and TRBJ2-7, the complete variable domain reads GAGVSQSPRYKVAKRGQDVALRCDPISGHVSLFWYQQALGQGPEFLTYFQNEAQLDKSGLPSDRFFAERPEGSVSTLKIQRTQQEDSAVYLCASSLDPTGGREQYFGPGTRLTVT.